This T cell receptor beta chain was recorded in a study of blood T cell repertoires in COVID-19. Background on the study: Material from acute and convalescent COVID-19 was sourced from the United States, Italy and Spain. Sources were T cells, B-cell-depleted T cells, or PBMCs; the material itself was cDNA or gDNA.

Original methodology: By means of reference gene primer amplification, nucleated cell counts were estimated. Repertoires were generated with immunoSEQ multiplex PCR, while TCRdb's copy carries only in-frame clones and drops some. D and trimming were read from the DNA, whereas the V and J calls and clone size are those reported in that table. The sample lists approximately 230,000 clones; around 90% were seen once. From germline, CDR1 is LNHDA and CDR2 SQIVND (reference sequence). The J segment lost 9 bases and the V segment lost 4 bases, leaving 7 bases of the junction unmatched. The CDR3 runs 14 residues.

The receptor was derived from a man aged 80 or over with acute or convalescent COVID-19. The specimen was peripheral blood. The chain is built from TRBV19 and TRBJ2-1; 9 bases line up with TRBD1. The CDR3 spells CASSSRTGVSEQFF. The DNA for the CDR3 is TGTGCCAGTAGTAGCCGGACAGGGGTAAGTGAGCAGTTCTTC.